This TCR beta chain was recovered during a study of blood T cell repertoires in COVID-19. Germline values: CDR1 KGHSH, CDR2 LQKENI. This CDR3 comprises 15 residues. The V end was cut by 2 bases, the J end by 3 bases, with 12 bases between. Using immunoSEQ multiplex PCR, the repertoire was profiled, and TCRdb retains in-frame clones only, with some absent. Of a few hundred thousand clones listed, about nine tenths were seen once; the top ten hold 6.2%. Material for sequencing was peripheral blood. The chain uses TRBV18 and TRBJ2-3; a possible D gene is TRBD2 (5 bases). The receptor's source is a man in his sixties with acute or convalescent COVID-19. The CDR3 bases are TGTGCCAGCTCACCATTTGTCGGAGGAACAGATACGCAGTATTTT. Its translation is CASSPFVGGTDTQYF. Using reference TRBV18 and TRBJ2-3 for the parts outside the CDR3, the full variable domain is NAGVMQNPRHLVRRRGQEARLRCSPMKGHSHVYWYRQLPEEGLKFMVYLQKENIIDESGMPKERFSAEFPKEGPSILRIQQVVRGDSAAYFCASSPFVGGTDTQYFGPGTRLTVL.